This T cell receptor beta chain was captured by sequencing in a study of T cells in Graves' hyperthyroidism and ophthalmopathy. On the study more broadly: Initial diagnosis, before any treatment, was when peripheral blood was collected.

Ophthalmopathy cases met thresholds of Clinical Activity Score at least 3, NOSPECS grade at least 4 and duration under 3 months. This clonotype occurred many times. RNA transcripts gave rise to amplified TCR beta CDR3 regions. TCR CDR3 underwent first-round RT-PCR with the HTBI primer set. TCRdb re-analysed the multiplex PCR reads in MiXCR, keeping a single row per CDR3 protein. The table includes 550,000 to 700,000 distinct CDR3 sequences, around 15% detected once. Trimming took 3 bases from V and 5 from J, leaving 10 bases between them. The CDR3 consists of 13 residues. CDR1 is MDHEN, CDR2 SYDVKM, per germline.

This clonotype was sampled from a woman in her 40s with Graves' ophthalmopathy. The V call is TRBV28, the J call TRBJ1-2; D is unclear. The source material was blood. CDR3 sequence (DNA): TGTGCCAGCAGTTTCGGAGAGAAGTATGGCTACACCTTC. Protein: CASSFGEKYGYTF.